This paragraph reports one TCR beta chain. Its antigen is not yet known. The data were obtained in a study of cytomegalovirus exposure and HLA in healthy donors (dated by TCRdb to between 2016 and 2019). For the study in its entirety: An earlier analysis of approximately 640 of the donors reported approximately 300 Gb of sequence data and 117 million unique TCR beta sequences from roughly 180 million T cells. An early release that covered about 600 HLA-typed donors contained approximately 290 gigabases of sequencing data and 75 million to 100 million unique TCR sequences. The genetic ancestry cluster associated with self-reported Caucasian donors included 70% to 85% of the roughly 400 genotyped donors. The aim of the study was to test whether cataloging public T cell receptors could identify signatures of past pathogen exposure. Using immunosequencing, the study profiled T cell repertoires from 666 subjects and related those repertoires to cytomegalovirus serostatus. In addition to the first cohort of about 650 subjects, a separate validation cohort of 120 different subjects was used. To predict cytomegalovirus infection status, the study combined high-throughput TCR immunosequencing, statistical association of individual TCRs with disease status, and machine learning. A later analysis re-analyzed previously published TCR beta repertoires from 666 donors and added high-resolution HLA genotyping to study TCR occurrence patterns. The later analysis used no new phenotypic data to find candidate immune exposures, relying instead on TCR beta sequences and their occurrence across donors. An earlier analysis of 587 of the donors used high-throughput TCR beta sequencing to judge whether each TCR beta V gene segment behaved as functional or pseudogenic. Donor age, sex, ethnicity and CMV serostatus were collected together with the repertoire data. A later genetic analysis took genome-wide SNP genotypes for 398 of the 666 donors and used that subset as a discovery cohort. All discovery cohort repertoires had been generated using a single sequencing platform. HLA typing included class I and class II loci at four-digit resolution. The number of typed donors differed by locus: about 629-640 for A, B, C, DRB1 and DQB1; 500 to 550 for DQA1; 606 for DPA1; and approximately 450 for DPB1. A handful of DR-DQ haplotypes were handled as single units for association and clustering because linkage in the cohort was strong. Among around 400 genotyped donors of the cohort, an average of roughly 230,000 unique TCR beta nucleotide sequences was sequenced per donor, of which about 18% were non-productive.

Libraries came from the immunoSEQ multiplex PCR assay. The multiplex PCR relied on a mix of 60 forward primers for TCR Vbeta segments and 13 reverse primers for TCR Jbeta segments. A multiplex PCR assay on genomic DNA amplified the CDR3 region of rearranged TCR beta genes. The amplified TCR beta libraries were sequenced on the Illumina HiSeq System as 87-base-pair reads. The study's processing was this. A later analysis tallied 75 million to 95 million unique TCR beta chains across the 550 to 850 repertoires, and around 12 million of those chains were shared by two or more donors. Raw reads were error-corrected and collapsed into unique sequences by a nearest-neighbor algorithm in which closely related sequences were merged to remove PCR and sequencing errors. Alignment of CDR3 sequences to IMGT reference sequences was used to assign V, D and J gene segments. For a sequence to be retained, at least a six-nucleotide match to both a V gene segment and a J gene segment was required. Rearrangements were classified as productive when the CDR3 lacked stop codons and remained in frame with V and J, and all other rearrangements were classified as non-productive. CDR3 was defined by IMGT convention, running from the second conserved V-encoded cysteine to the conserved J-encoded phenylalanine. The earlier analysis of approximately 500 of the donors excluded sequences that lacked an unambiguous match to a single V gene segment. In an earlier analysis of approximately 500 of the donors, a V segment was called functional when productive rearrangements were above 56.7%, and segregating when the standard deviation between donors exceeded 5%. To diagnose cytomegalovirus status from the catalog of TCR beta chain sequences, a statistical classification framework was built. A later analysis assigned V and J genes by comparing TCR nucleotide sequences with IMGT/GENE-DB human TR gene sequences. The TCRdist pipeline was used in a later analysis to assign CDR3 sequences and most-parsimonious VDJ recombination scenarios. In a later analysis, every TCR beta chain was defined by the combination of its CDR3 amino acid sequence and its V-gene family, and reads without a unique V-gene family were dropped. A later analysis removed over 500 highly shared, low-generation-probability nucleotide sequences to deal with suspected cross-contamination and a sequencing artifact. For each public chain, a later analysis derived a clonal expansion index from normalized ranks of inferred template counts within each repertoire. In a later analysis, generation probabilities were computed using a VDJ recombination model fitted to out-of-frame rearrangements, and the results were checked against IGoR. In a later analysis, TCR-TCR, TCR-HLA and TCR-CMV co-occurrence was scored with hypergeometric tests, and a repertoire-size bias correction was applied to TCR pairs. To estimate false discovery rates, a later analysis permuted the HLA or CMV assignments 20 times. A later analysis grouped co-occurring TCRs with DBSCAN, adding TCRdist sequence similarity when clustering within HLA-allele-positive subsets. For co-occurrence clustering, repertoires with fewer than 30,000 or more than 120,000 public chains were excluded, along with roughly 5 repertoires with anomalous nucleotide sharing. This immuneACCESS table, as held by TCRdb, lists in-frame sequences with V and J called but not all clones. Of the missing ones, under half trace to an unresolved V gene in checked studies; the others have no known cause. Clonal size and the V and J genes are those of that table, whereas D and trimming came from the DNA. The sample's clone listing holds almost 35,000 clones. The top ten clonotypes cover about 2.1% of the sample.

There are 16 amino acids in the CDR3, from cysteine to phenylalanine inclusive. Kept here is only the CDR3 DNA, which spans 48 bases and is read in frame from base 1. The V end loses 1 base and the J end loses 0 bases, and a stretch of 10 bases separates them. The germline V gene (reference sequence) gives CDR1 as SEHNR and CDR2 as FQNEAQ. In total, approximately 610 healthy bone marrow donors made up the cohort. At the time of sampling, every cohort member was nominally healthy, though immune exposures that went unrecorded were likely present. The donor was CMV seropositive and was included in the group of approximately 310 seropositive cohort members. A peripheral blood sample was collected from each donor, and TCR beta sequencing was performed on peripheral blood mononuclear cells. Genomic DNA extraction from the blood cell samples was performed with the Qiagen DNeasy Blood Extraction Kit. What the research found in general, with its limitations: A later analysis found that TCR association rates varied across HLA loci, with DRB1 alleles showing the most associated TCRs and HLA-C alleles the fewest. According to a later genetic analysis, donors in an Asian-associated ancestry cluster had fewer N-insertions in productive TCRs than the approximately 670-donor mean. While some public TCRs were present in many individuals, most TCR sequences turned up only very rarely across donors. Sequencing depth was assumed to be roughly uniform across donors in the presence/absence analyses, though that assumption may not hold. Correlated functional status among segregating V segments might reflect linkage disequilibrium, but an unknown experimental factor could not be ruled out. In a later genetic analysis, a missense DCLRE1C variant was associated with V-gene and J-gene trimming of TCR beta chains, and the association was replicated in an independent cohort. The classifier was reported to diagnose cytomegalovirus status with high specificity and sensitivity in both the original and validation cohorts. Some IMGT-functional V segments, including TRBV6-2 and TRBV6-3, could not be distinguished by the 87-base-pair reads and were therefore excluded. Only TCR beta chains were sequenced in this cohort, and the absence of alpha or paired-chain data limited detectable features. When HLA alleles, especially DR and DQ, strongly co-occurred, TCR associations were difficult to assign to individual alleles. A cluster of highly shared sequence variants was judged likely to be a technical artifact of the sequencing pipeline. A few of the identified cytomegalovirus-associated TCR beta chains were confirmed in vitro to be specific for cytomegalovirus antigens. In an earlier analysis of under 600 of the donors, most TCR beta V segments were observed in productive rearrangements about 87% or about 30% of the time, broadly matching IMGT annotations. Because some donors lacked HLA typing at each locus, the association tests relied only on the typed subset. According to the authors, the approach could potentially be generalized to other disease states and immunological phenotypes. The earlier analysis of approximately 560 of the donors excluded approximately 15 rarely observed V segments, including chromosome 9 orphons, because counts were too low. The study listed 150 to 200 TCR beta chains as associated with cytomegalovirus. In a later analysis, most CMV-associated TCR beta chains were found to appear HLA-restricted, with HLA associations seemingly driven largely by CMV exposure. Specific HLA alleles were associated with 15,000 to 20,000 TCR beta sequences at a false discovery rate of 0.05 in a later analysis. CMV serostatus was the only immune exposure information available for the cohort. Compared with equally common non-associated chains, HLA-associated TCR beta chains in a later analysis were more clonally expanded and had lower generation probabilities. A later analysis reported that several top co-occurrence clusters appeared linked to parvovirus B19, influenza, CMV and Epstein-Barr virus. A further reported finding was that TCR beta sequences accurately predicted the HLA-A and HLA-B alleles for most subjects in the first cohort.

The receptor was derived from a woman aged 40 to 49 in good health and CMV-seropositive. The rearranged chain carries TRBV7-9 and TRBJ1-5; the D gene is perhaps TRBD1, from 5 matching bases. The sequenced material came from PBMCs. The CDR3 is CASSLEGAYSNQPQHF. The nucleotides are TGTGCCAGCAGCTTAGAAGGGGCGTATAGCAATCAGCCCCAGCATTTT.